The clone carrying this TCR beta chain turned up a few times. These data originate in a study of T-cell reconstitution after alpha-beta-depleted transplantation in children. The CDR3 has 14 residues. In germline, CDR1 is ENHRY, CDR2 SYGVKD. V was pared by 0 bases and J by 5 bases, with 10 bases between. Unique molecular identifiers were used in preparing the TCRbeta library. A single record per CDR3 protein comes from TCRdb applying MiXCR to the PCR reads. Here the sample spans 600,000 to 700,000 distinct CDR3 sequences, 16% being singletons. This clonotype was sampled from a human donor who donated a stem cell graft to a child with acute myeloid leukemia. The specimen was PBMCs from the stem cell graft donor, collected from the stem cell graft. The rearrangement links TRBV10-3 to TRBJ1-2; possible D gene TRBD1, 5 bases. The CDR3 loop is CAISESGTAYGYTF. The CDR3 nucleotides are TGTGCCATCAGTGAGTCCGGGACGGCTTATGGCTACACCTTC.